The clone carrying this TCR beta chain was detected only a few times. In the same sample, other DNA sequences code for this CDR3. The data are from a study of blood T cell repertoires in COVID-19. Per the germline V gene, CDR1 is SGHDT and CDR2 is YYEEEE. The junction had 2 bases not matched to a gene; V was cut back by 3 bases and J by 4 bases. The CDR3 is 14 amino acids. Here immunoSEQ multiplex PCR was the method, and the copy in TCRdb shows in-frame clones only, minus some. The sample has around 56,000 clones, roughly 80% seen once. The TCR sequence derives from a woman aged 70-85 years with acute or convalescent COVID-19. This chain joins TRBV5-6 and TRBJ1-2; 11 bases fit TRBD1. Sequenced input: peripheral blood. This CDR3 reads CASSSGTGGYGYTF. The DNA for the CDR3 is TGTGCCAGCAGCTCCGGGACAGGGGGCTATGGCTACACCTTC.